This passage covers 9 T cell receptor beta chains from one sample sequenced in a study of long-term antiretroviral therapy in people with HIV (dated by TCRdb to the early 2020s). The immunoSEQ hsTCRB v3.0 assay was used at survey level resolution for TRB variable region sequencing. TCRdb limited this immuneACCESS table to in-frame rearrangements with V and J called. A share of clones is missing; checked studies link under half to unresolved V genes, and the rest is unexplained. The sample records more than 20,000 clones, 65% to 85% of which are singletons. The ten largest clones represent over 4.5% of the sample. Sequences were derived from unsorted PBMCs, sampled 3 years after starting antiretroviral therapy. The receptors originated from a man younger than 30 with HIV.

The genes are TRBV5-6 and TRBJ1-6; D gene unclear. Trimming took off 1 base at V and 3 bases at J, with 5 bases between the two ends. The germline V gene encodes CDR1 SGHDT and CDR2 YYEEEE. The CDR3 extends over 14 amino acids. CDR3 protein: CASSLWDYNSPLHF. The CDR3 DNA sequence: TGTGCCAGCAGCTTGTGGGACTATAATTCACCCCTCCACTTT.

The chain has TRBV7-6 and TRBJ2-7; 7 bases are a match to TRBD2. The CDR3 sequence is 15 residues long. Germline V lookup: CDR1 SGHVS, CDR2 FNYEAQ. Trimming cost V 2 bases and J 7 bases; bases outside gene matches: 11. The CDR3, as DNA: TGTGCCAGCAGCTTAATGGGAGGGCAACGGGGAGAGCAGTACTTC. Protein product: CASSLMGGQRGEQYF. Full variable domain (remainder filled in from reference TRBV7-6 and TRBJ2-7): GAGVSQSPRYKVTKRGQDVALRCDPISGHVSLYWYRQALGQGPEFLTYFNYEAQQDKSGLPNDRFSAERPEGSISTLTIQRTEQRDSAMYRCASSLMGGQRGEQYFGPGTRLTVT.

This sequence joins TRBV15 and TRBJ1-6; D remains unclear. Germline loops: CDR1 LNHNV, CDR2 YYDKDF (reference sequence). V lost 9 bases and J lost 3, with 12 bases in between. CDR3 length: 14 residues. The CDR3 nucleotides are TGTGCCACAACTCGAGGGAGCTATAATTCACCCCTCCACTTT. Encoded protein: CATTRGSYNSPLHF.

V usage is TRBV4-1 and J usage is TRBJ1-2; 10 nucleotides line up with TRBD1. The ends lost 0 bases at V and 0 bases at J; junction bases unmatched: 4. CDR3 length equals 17 residues. The germline V gene encodes CDR1 MGHRA and CDR2 YSYEKL. In nucleotides, the CDR3 is TGCGCCAGCAGCCAAGACAAGACAGGGGGCCCTAACTATGGCTACACCTTC. It is translated as CASSQDKTGGPNYGYTF.

The rearrangement links TRBV28 to TRBJ1-5, with 8 bases aligning to TRBD1. V shed 7 bases and J 3 bases; nucleotides not matched to a gene: 11. CDR3 length equals 16 residues. Germline loops: CDR1 MDHEN, CDR2 SYDVKM. CDR3 nucleotides: TGTGCCAGCACCCTCCAGGGGGCTAGCAACAATCAGCCCCAGCATTTT. Protein product: CASTLQGASNNQPQHF.

The chain uses TRBV7-9 and TRBJ1-2, with 7 bases lining up with TRBD1. The CDR3 consists of 15 residues. Unmatched junction bases numbered 12, after V lost 4 bases and J lost 7 bases. CDR1 is SEHNR and CDR2 is FQNEAQ in the germline V gene (reference sequence). The chain's CDR3 is CASSSGQADVGGYTF. Here the CDR3 DNA reads TGTGCCAGCAGCTCTGGACAGGCGGATGTGGGTGGCTACACCTTC.

The chain has TRBV29-1 and TRBJ2-1; TRBD2 matches 15 bases. Germline V CDR1 and CDR2: SQVTM, ANQGSEA. Trimming took 8 bases from V and 7 from J; bases not matched to a gene: 3. The CDR3 runs 13 residues. The CDR3 reads CSYGTSGGNEQFF. CDR3 nucleotides: TGCAGCTACGGGACTAGCGGGGGGAATGAGCAGTTCTTC.

J is TRBJ1-1 and V is TRBV7-9; 7 bases agree with TRBD1. J gave up 5 bases and V 7 bases, and 7 bases lay outside the gene matches. The CDR3 runs 13 residues. Germline V CDR1 and CDR2: SEHNR, FQNEAQ (reference sequence). CDR3 sequence: CASTVTGRTEAFF. CDR3 coding DNA: TGTGCCAGCACCGTGACAGGGAGGACTGAAGCTTTCTTT.

The J gene is TRBJ2-7, the V gene TRBV11-3, with 8 bases matching TRBD1. The trim removed 5 bases at V and 5 bases at J, leaving 8 bases unmatched. The germline gives CDR1 SGHNT, CDR2 YENEEA. There are 14 residues in the CDR3. The CDR3 reads CASSPPGQAHEQYF. The CDR3 DNA reads as TGTGCCAGCAGCCCCCCGGGACAGGCCCACGAGCAGTACTTC.